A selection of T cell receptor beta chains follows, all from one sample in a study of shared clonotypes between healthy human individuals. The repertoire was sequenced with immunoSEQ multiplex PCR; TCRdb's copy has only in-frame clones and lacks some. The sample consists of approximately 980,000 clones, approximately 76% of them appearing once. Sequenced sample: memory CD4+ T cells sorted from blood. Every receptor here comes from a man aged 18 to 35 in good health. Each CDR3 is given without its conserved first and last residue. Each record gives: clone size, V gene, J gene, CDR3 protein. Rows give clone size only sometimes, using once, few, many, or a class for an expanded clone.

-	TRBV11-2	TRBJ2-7	ASSPSAERSYEQY
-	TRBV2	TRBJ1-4	ASRQGAPTNEKLF
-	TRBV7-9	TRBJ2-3	ASSLWTGITDTQY
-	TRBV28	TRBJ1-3	ASSTGPSGNTIY
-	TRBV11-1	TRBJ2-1	ASSLGTVSYNEQF
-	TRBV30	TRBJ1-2	AWSVRYGYT
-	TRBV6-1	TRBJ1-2	ASSESYREPNYGYT
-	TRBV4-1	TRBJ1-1	ASSRQANTEAF
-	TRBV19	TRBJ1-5	ASSFPNQPQH
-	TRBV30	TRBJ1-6	AWSGDRGRRSPLH
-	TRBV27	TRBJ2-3	ASSSQGRAPQY
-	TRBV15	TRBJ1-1	ATSRDYLGGREAF
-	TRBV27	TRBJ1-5	ASKARQTSNQPQH
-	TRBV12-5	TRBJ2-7	ASGKSSSYEQY
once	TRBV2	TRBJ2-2	ASHENTGELF
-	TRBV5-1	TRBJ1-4	ASRGLGTTNEKLF
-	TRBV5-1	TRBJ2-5	ASSLGILAGTQETQY
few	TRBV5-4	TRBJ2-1	ASSWLGQGVNEQF
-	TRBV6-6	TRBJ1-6	ASSPRMSSYNSPLH
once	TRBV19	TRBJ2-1	ASGLWGAYNEQF
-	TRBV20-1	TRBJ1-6	SRGGNSPLH
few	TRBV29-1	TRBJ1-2	SVRKGGDYGYT
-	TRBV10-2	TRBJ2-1	ASSPDTTYNEQF
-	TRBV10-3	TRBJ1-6	AISEDGNSPLH
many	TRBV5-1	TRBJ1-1	ASGVGAAGSEAF
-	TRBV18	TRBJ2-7	ASSADWGMYEQY
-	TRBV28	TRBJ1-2	ASSLRGQGYGYT
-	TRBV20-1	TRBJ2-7	SASSVEQQY